One and the same sample provided the 19 T cell receptor beta chains below, sequenced in a study of read filtering for tumor transcriptome and immune sequencing. From about 400 ng of RNA, a library with molecular barcoded alpha/delta and beta/gamma adaptors was made. TCRdb redid the calling of the reads with MiXCR, one entry per CDR3 protein. The sample includes some 120,000 distinct CDR3 sequences, 13% of them seen just once. Sequenced material: a population of CD138-negative cells sorted from bone marrow. Source of these receptors: a donor at least 40 years old with multiple myeloma.

This clonotype was detected ten times or more. V is TRBV12-3 or TRBV12-4 and J is TRBJ1-6, with a tentative D call TRBD1 (5 bases). The CDR3 totals 15 residues. Between the trimmed V and J ends, which lost 5 bases and 10 bases, there was a span of 18 bases. The CDR3 protein is CASSLRDGANSPLHF. As DNA, the CDR3 is TGTGCCAGCAGTCTCCGGGACGGGGCTAACTCACCCCTCCACTTT.

This clonotype was seen many times. The chain employs TRBV6-5 and TRBJ2-7; 9 positions agree with TRBD1. V lost 5 bases, J lost 4 bases, and 9 bases stayed unmatched. The germline gives CDR1 MNHEY, CDR2 SVGAGI. CDR3 length: 15 amino acids. The CDR3 DNA is TGTGCCAGCAGTCTTGAACAGGGGGCAGGATACGAGCAGTACTTC. Translating it yields CASSLEQGAGYEQYF.

The table lists this clonotype with many counts. This rearrangement joins TRBV3-1 to TRBJ2-1; D is unclear. Germline CDR1 and CDR2: LGHDT and YNNKEL (reference sequence). The CDR3 consists of 14 residues. Trimming removed 3 bases from V and 5 bases from J, with 11 bases in between. CDR3: CASSHPSADNEQFF. Here the CDR3 DNA reads TGTGCCAGCAGCCATCCTAGTGCGGACAATGAGCAGTTCTTC.

This clonotype occurred many times. V gene TRBV5-1 combines with J gene TRBJ1-1; the D is unclear. Germline CDR1 is SGHRS and CDR2 is YFSETQ. V was shortened by 6 bases and J by 1 base, with 13 bases between the two germline ends. CDR3 length: 14 residues. CDR3 loop: CASTEGTENTEAFF. The CDR3 nucleotides are TGCGCCAGCACCGAGGGCACGGAGAACACTGAAGCTTTCTTT.

The table lists this clonotype with many counts. This rearrangement joins TRBV12-3 or TRBV12-4 to TRBJ2-3; D is undetermined. The CDR3 is 13 residues long. V shed 4 bases and J shed 3 bases, with 8 bases lying between them. The DNA of the CDR3 is TGTGCCAGCAGTTGGAGCAGGACAGATACGCAGTATTTT. Translated, it gives CASSWSRTDTQYF.

The sample holds one count of this clonotype. This may be a read error: a much more frequent sequence differs by one nucleotide. The chain is built from TRBV7-9 and TRBJ2-5; D might be TRBD1 or TRBD2, each matching 7 bases. The V gene's germline CDR1 is SEHNR and CDR2 FQNEAQ (reference sequence). The CDR3 runs 13 residues. Here the CDR3 DNA reads TGTGCCAGCAGCTTACCAGGGGGGGAGACCCAGCACTTC. It yields the protein CASSLPGGETQHF.

This clonotype was seen many times. This chain uses TRBV3-1 with TRBJ2-7; D unresolved. V was shortened by 4 bases and J by 0 bases, with 10 bases between the two germline ends. Germline V lookup: CDR1 LGHDT, CDR2 YNNKEL (reference sequence). The CDR3 length is 14 residues. The CDR3 coding sequence is TGTGCCAGCAGCCGAATGAAGAGCTCCTACGAGCAGTACTTC. Translation: CASSRMKSSYEQYF.

This clonotype was observed at least ten times. The J gene is TRBJ2-1, the V gene TRBV30; 9 bases align to TRBD2. The CDR3 covers 13 residues. Germline CDR1 is GTSNPN and CDR2 is SVGIG (reference sequence). J lost 10 bases, V lost 3 bases, and 7 bases had no gene match. DNA of the CDR3: TGTGCCTGGAGGCGGGAGGGTCTACGGGAGCAGTTCTTC. The encoded protein is CAWRREGLREQFF.

This sequence joins TRBV21-1 and TRBJ2-3; the table names TRBD2, a call not compared with the DNA. TRBV21-1 is recorded as a pseudogene. The CDR3 is 18 amino acids. CDR3 nucleotides: TGTGCCAGCAGCAGACGGGATCTTGGGCGGGATAGCACAGATACGCAGTATTTT. Its protein product is CASSRRDLGRDSTDTQYF.

This clonotype was observed at least ten times. The chain is built from TRBV28 and TRBJ2-1; D is possibly TRBD1 (5 bases). V shed 1 base and J shed 0 bases, with 10 bases lying between them. Per germline, CDR1 MDHEN and CDR2 SYDVKM. The CDR3 contains 16 residues. CDR3 amino acids: CASSLSGISSYNEQFF. The CDR3 DNA reads TGTGCCAGCAGTTTATCAGGGATCAGCTCCTACAATGAGCAGTTCTTC.

With regard to this clonotype: One base away lies a much larger clone, so this may be a sequencing read error. This chain uses TRBV5-1 with TRBJ1-1, with TRBD1 matching 9 bases. Trimming cost V 5 bases and J 7 bases; bases outside gene matches: 6. Germline CDR1 and CDR2: SGHRS and YFSETQ. The CDR3 runs 13 residues. The CDR3 here is CASSLDRGSEAFF. The CDR3 DNA is TGCGCCAGCAGTCTCGACAGGGGGAGTGAAGCTTTCTTT.

This clonotype was observed at least ten times. V usage is TRBV5-1 and J usage is TRBJ2-3, with TRBD1 identical over 7 bases. This CDR3 region has 13 residues. CDR1 and CDR2 (germline): SGHRS, YFSETQ. J lost 1 base, V lost 5 bases, and 1 base had no gene match. In nucleotides, the CDR3 is TGCGCCAGCAGTACAGGGGGCACAGATACGCAGTATTTT. Its translation is CASSTGGTDTQYF.

This clonotype was observed at least ten times. The DNA for the CDR3 is TGCAGTGCTACTTCGGGACTAGCGGGGGACCTCGAGACCCAGTACTTC. Its protein is CSATSGLAGDLETQYF. The chain uses TRBV20-1 and TRBJ2-5; 14 bases fit TRBD2. CDR1 DFQATT and CDR2 SNEGSKA come from the germline V gene (reference sequence). The CDR3 totals 16 residues. Trimming removed 4 bases from V and 5 bases from J; junction bases left unmatched: 9.

This clonotype was picked up many times. The junction differs from germline at one of its ends, possibly a read error. The rearrangement links TRBV5-1 to TRBJ2-7, with 12 positions matching TRBD2. The CDR3 sequence is 15 residues long. CDR1 is SGHRS and CDR2 is YFSETQ in the germline V gene. This CDR3 reads CASSLGLAGSYEQYF. The CDR3 DNA sequence: TGCGCCAGCAGTTTGGGACTAGCGGGCTCCTACGAGCAGTACTTC.

Judged by abundance, this clonotype is medium-sized. V is TRBV7-9 and J is TRBJ2-1; D gene uncertain. The CDR3 runs 12 residues. In germline, CDR1 is SEHNR, CDR2 FQNEAQ (reference sequence). V lost 5 bases and J 6 bases, leaving 8 bases between the germline ends. The CDR3 nucleotides read TGTGCCAGCAGCCGAGGCGCCAATGAGCAGTTCTTC. Protein product: CASSRGANEQFF.

This clonotype showed up many times. The chain links TRBV10-3 to TRBJ2-1, with 7 bases aligning to TRBD2. Germline V gene data show CDR1 as ENHRY and CDR2 as SYGVKD. Germline trimming cut 1 base from V and 5 bases from J; bases unmatched to any gene: 8. This CDR3 contains 16 residues. The chain's CDR3 is CAISEWGEGSHNEQFF. In nucleotides, the CDR3 is TGTGCCATCAGTGAGTGGGGGGAGGGCTCTCACAATGAGCAGTTCTTC.

A word on this clonotype: This clone may be a read error of a much larger clone one base away. This chain joins TRBV7-2 and TRBJ2-1; D remains ambiguous. Germline-derived CDR1 and CDR2 are SGHTA and FQGNSA. This CDR3 is built from 15 residues. The V gene lost 1 base and the J gene lost 5 bases, with 12 bases spanning the gap. The DNA of the CDR3 is TGTGCCAGCAGCTTAGAGAGTGGTAGGGACAATGAGCAGTTCTTC. Residues: CASSLESGRDNEQFF.

This clonotype was observed a few times. The junction departs from germline at one end; a sequencing error may be responsible. The chain uses TRBV9 and TRBJ1-2, with D possibly matching TRBD1 (5 bases). Germline V gene sequence: CDR1 SGDLS, CDR2 YYNGEE. The CDR3 extends over 15 amino acids. The CDR3 protein is CVSSVAPTPGDGYTF. In nucleotides, the CDR3 is TGTGTCAGCAGCGTAGCCCCCACTCCGGGGGATGGCTACACCTTC.

This clonotype was picked up many times. The J gene is TRBJ2-6, the V gene TRBV19; D unresolved. The germline V gene encodes CDR1 LNHDA and CDR2 SQIVND (reference sequence). This CDR3 is 14 amino acids long. V lost 3 bases and J 1 base, leaving 4 bases between the germline ends. This CDR3 is CASSITSGANVLTF. The DNA of the CDR3 is TGTGCCAGTAGTATCACGTCTGGGGCCAACGTCCTGACTTTC.